This TCR beta chain comes out of a study of T cell changes during pregnancy in multiple sclerosis. Sequencing was performed with immunoSEQ multiplex PCR; in TCRdb, only in-frame clones are kept and a portion is missing. The sample shows around 57,000 clones, about nine tenths of them seen only once. CDR1 and CDR2 from the germline V gene are KGHSH and LQKENI. V trimming: 2 bases; J trimming: 10 bases; junction bases outside the gene matches: 2. The CDR3 contains 14 residues. Sequenced here: peripheral blood, sampled in the third trimester of pregnancy. This receptor was taken from a female donor in good health, enrolled as a control in a pregnancy study. This chain joins TRBV18 and TRBJ1-6, with 10 bases that match TRBD1. The CDR3 loop reads CASSPDRGLSPLHF. The DNA for the CDR3 is TGTGCCAGCTCACCAGACAGGGGGCTCTCACCCCTCCACTTT.